The sequence of this T cell receptor beta chain was determined in a study of blood T cell repertoires in COVID-19. Study-level information: Whether acute or convalescent, the COVID-19 samples came from the United States, Italy and Spain. T cells, B-cell-depleted T cells, or PBMCs supplied cDNA or gDNA.

This clone was seen a single time. J was trimmed by 3 bases and V by 3 bases; bases with no gene match: 0. The CDR3 sequence is 15 residues long. Germline V gene sequence: CDR1 SGHVS, CDR2 FNYEAQ. Methods used by the authors: Reference gene primer amplification gave nucleated cell count estimates. Profiling relied on immunoSEQ multiplex PCR, and the TCRdb table lists in-frame clones only, not all of them. V and J calls plus clone size are reproduced from that table; the DNA served to infer D and trimming. The profile shows tens of thousands of clones, roughly four fifths of them singletons. The J gene is TRBJ2-3, the V gene TRBV7-6; 13 nucleotides align to TRBD2. Sequencing input: peripheral blood. This TCR came from a human donor in a cohort sampled during active COVID-19. The CDR3 DNA reads TGTGCCAGCAGCTTGACTAGCGGGAGGACAGATACGCAGTATTTT. It translates to CASSLTSGRTDTQYF. Filled out from reference TRBV7-6 and TRBJ2-3, the complete variable domain reads GAGVSQSPRYKVTKRGQDVALRCDPISGHVSLYWYRQALGQGPEFLTYFNYEAQQDKSGLPNDRFSAERPEGSISTLTIQRTEQRDSAMYRCASSLTSGRTDTQYFGPGTRLTVL.